Listed below are T cell receptor beta chains from one sample, sequenced in a study of blood T cell repertoires in COVID-19. Sequencing was performed with immunoSEQ multiplex PCR; in TCRdb, only in-frame clones are kept and a portion is missing. The table records about 250,000 clones, around nine tenths of them present only once. Input material: peripheral blood. Every receptor here comes from a man aged 25 to 45 with COVID-19, enrolled during active disease. CDR3s include the opening cysteine and the closing phenylalanine or tryptophan. D genes are given only for firm matches. The size entry is marked missing in some rows and otherwise reads once, few, many or a size class.

CDR3 DNA: TGCGCCAGCAGCTTGATGGTCAGCCAAGAGACCCAGTACTTC
CDR3 protein: CASSLMVSQETQYF
clone size: NA
J gene: TRBJ2-5
CDR3 length: 14
D gene: NA
V gene: TRBV5-1

CDR3 DNA: TGTGCCAGCAGTCACAGGGATCAGCCCCAGCATTTT
CDR3 protein: CASSHRDQPQHF
clone size: NA
J gene: TRBJ1-5
CDR3 length: 12
D gene: NA
V gene: TRBV6-5

CDR3 DNA: TGTGCCAGCAGGGCCGGGACAGGGACATCCCTAACGCAGTATTTT
CDR3 protein: CASRAGTGTSLTQYF
clone size: NA
J gene: TRBJ2-3
CDR3 length: 15
D gene: TRBD1
V gene: TRBV2

CDR3 DNA: TGTGCCAGCAGTCGAACAGGGAGCAATCAGCCCCAGCATTTT
CDR3 protein: CASSRTGSNQPQHF
clone size: NA
J gene: TRBJ1-5
CDR3 length: 14
D gene: NA
V gene: TRBV6-5

CDR3 DNA: TGTGCCAGCAGCGTACGAGGAGAAAACATTCAGTACTTC
CDR3 protein: CASSVRGENIQYF
clone size: NA
J gene: TRBJ2-4
CDR3 length: 13
D gene: NA
V gene: TRBV9

CDR3 DNA: TGTGCCAGCTCACCAGGGACAGGGTATGGCTACACCTTC
CDR3 protein: CASSPGTGYGYTF
clone size: NA
J gene: TRBJ1-2
CDR3 length: 13
D gene: TRBD1
V gene: TRBV18

CDR3 DNA: TGCGCCAGCAGCCAAACACCGGGACTAGTCTCCTACAATGAGCAGTTCTTC
CDR3 protein: CASSQTPGLVSYNEQFF
clone size: NA
J gene: TRBJ2-1
CDR3 length: 17
D gene: TRBD2
V gene: TRBV4-1

CDR3 DNA: TGTGCCAGCAGCTTGGCCACAGGGGGCGGGAATGGCTACACCTTC
CDR3 protein: CASSLATGGGNGYTF
clone size: NA
J gene: TRBJ1-2
CDR3 length: 15
D gene: TRBD1
V gene: TRBV5-5

CDR3 DNA: TGCAGCGTTCGGGACTTGGAAACCTACGAGCAGTACTTC
CDR3 protein: CSVRDLETYEQYF
clone size: NA
J gene: TRBJ2-7
CDR3 length: 13
D gene: NA
V gene: TRBV29-1

CDR3 DNA: TGCGCCAGCAGCTTGGCCGGGGGGACAGGTCAGCACGAGCAGTACTTC
CDR3 protein: CASSLAGGTGQHEQYF
clone size: NA
J gene: TRBJ2-7
CDR3 length: 16
D gene: NA
V gene: TRBV5-1

CDR3 DNA: TGCGCCAGCAGCCAAGTTAGCCCCCCGGGGACTGAAGCTTTCTTT
CDR3 protein: CASSQVSPPGTEAFF
clone size: NA
J gene: TRBJ1-1
CDR3 length: 15
D gene: NA
V gene: TRBV4-1

CDR3 DNA: TGTGCCAGCAGCTTGTTGGGGACTAGCGGGGGGTCCAATGAGCAGTTCTTC
CDR3 protein: CASSLLGTSGGSNEQFF
clone size: once
J gene: TRBJ2-1
CDR3 length: 17
D gene: TRBD2
V gene: TRBV5-6

CDR3 DNA: TGCGCCAGCAGCTTTCGGGGTCCTAATGAAAAACTGTTTTTT
CDR3 protein: CASSFRGPNEKLFF
clone size: NA
J gene: TRBJ1-4
CDR3 length: 14
D gene: NA
V gene: TRBV5-1

CDR3 DNA: TGTGCCAGCAGCCAGGGACAGGGTCCCTACGAGCAGTACTTC
CDR3 protein: CASSQGQGPYEQYF
clone size: NA
J gene: TRBJ2-7
CDR3 length: 14
D gene: TRBD1
V gene: TRBV7-3

CDR3 DNA: TGTGCCAGTAGTATAGATCTAAGCAGGACTGAAGCTTTCTTT
CDR3 protein: CASSIDLSRTEAFF
clone size: NA
J gene: TRBJ1-1
CDR3 length: 14
D gene: NA
V gene: TRBV19

CDR3 DNA: TGTGCCAGCAGCGCGGACAGTTTGATGGGAGCTTTCTTT
CDR3 protein: CASSADSLMGAFF
clone size: NA
J gene: TRBJ1-1
CDR3 length: 13
D gene: NA
V gene: TRBV2

CDR3 DNA: TGTGCCAGCAGCCGGCTTGTTCAGTCTAGTTCACCCCTCCACTTT
CDR3 protein: CASSRLVQSSSPLHF
clone size: NA
J gene: TRBJ1-6
CDR3 length: 15
D gene: NA
V gene: TRBV11-2

CDR3 DNA: TGTGCCAGCCGCTCCTTCTCCAGCGGGGGGCATAATGGTGAGCAGTTCTTC
CDR3 protein: CASRSFSSGGHNGEQFF
clone size: NA
J gene: TRBJ2-1
CDR3 length: 17
D gene: TRBD2
V gene: TRBV27

CDR3 DNA: TGTGCCAGCAGTGATCGACAGGGAGCATATGGCTACACCTTC
CDR3 protein: CASSDRQGAYGYTF
clone size: NA
J gene: TRBJ1-2
CDR3 length: 14
D gene: TRBD1
V gene: TRBV25-1

CDR3 DNA: TGTGCCAGCAGCTCGCCCTACGGAGCTTTCTTT
CDR3 protein: CASSSPYGAFF
clone size: NA
J gene: TRBJ1-1
CDR3 length: 11
D gene: NA
V gene: TRBV7-9

CDR3 DNA: TGTGCCTGGAGTGTACGTTTTGGGACAGGGTCGAACACTGAAGCTTTCTTT
CDR3 protein: CAWSVRFGTGSNTEAFF
clone size: NA
J gene: TRBJ1-1
CDR3 length: 17
D gene: TRBD1
V gene: TRBV30

CDR3 DNA: TGTGCCAGCAGTTACTCGTCAGGGCTCACCTACGAGCAGTACTTC
CDR3 protein: CASSYSSGLTYEQYF
clone size: NA
J gene: TRBJ2-7
CDR3 length: 15
D gene: NA
V gene: TRBV6-5